This TCR beta chain was identified in a study of beta chain features in type 1 diabetes. Findings of the study overall: VDJ junctions from patients with type 1 diabetes contained fewer insertions and more deletions. Patients with Type 1 diabetes showed moderately but significantly shorter TCRB CDR3s in all four CD4+ subsets.

Germline CDR1 and CDR2: SGHDN and FVKESK. Trimming left V 1 base short and J 2 bases short, with 11 bases between. This CDR3 comprises 15 residues. Investigators reverse transcribed all isolated RNA, so they sequenced expressed TCRB transcripts. The assay was immunoSEQ multiplex PCR, and TCRdb's table has in-frame clones only and misses some. The sample lists 300,000 to 350,000 clones; around 9.7% were seen once. This clone was seen ten or more times. The antigen is not known. The sequencing input was central memory CD4+ T cells from blood. This TCR derives from a man aged 30-40 years with type 1 diabetes. The rearrangement uses TRBV14 and TRBJ2-5; D unclear. The CDR3 reads CASSQVLPLQETQYF. The CDR3 DNA reads as TGTGCCAGCAGCCAAGTTCTCCCTTTACAAGAGACCCAGTACTTC.